This entry concerns a single TCR beta chain. Per the authors' pipeline: Reference gene primer amplification yielded estimated nucleated cell counts. Sequencing was performed with immunoSEQ multiplex PCR; in TCRdb, only in-frame clones are kept and a portion is missing. That table furnishes V, J and clone size, whereas the DNA furnished D and trimming. This sample yields under 250,000 clones, of which 80% to 85% are seen a single time; approximately 9% belongs to the top ten. The data originate from a study of blood T cell repertoires in COVID-19. Participants spanned ages about 18 to 100 years and resided in about two dozen US areas. Trimming at V came to 6 bases and at J to 5 bases, leaving 10 bases not matched to a gene. The CDR3 runs 15 residues. The germline V gene encodes CDR1 SGHTA and CDR2 FQGNSA.

The origin of this receptor is a woman aged 45-65 years with acute COVID-19. Sequencing was performed on PBMCs or T cells enriched from blood (not recorded which). V gene TRBV7-2 combines with J gene TRBJ2-5, with 9 bases fitting TRBD2. CDR3 nucleotides: TGTGCCAGCAGGCCAGAGGGACTAGCAGGGGAGACCCAGTACTTC. This sequence encodes CASRPEGLAGETQYF.